Listed below are T cell receptor beta chains from one sample, sequenced in a study of cytomegalovirus exposure and HLA in healthy donors. Using immunoSEQ multiplex PCR, the repertoire was profiled, and TCRdb retains in-frame clones only, with some absent. The table includes 150,000 to 200,000 clones, roughly three quarters detected once. Sequencing input: PBMCs. The source is a woman in her fifties or sixties in good health and CMV-seronegative. Each CDR3 is given with its conserved first and last residue. The order of the fields is V gene, clone size, J gene, D gene, CDR3 length, CDR3 DNA, CDR3 protein. A D gene is named only where the DNA matches it firmly. For some rows the clone size is stated as once, few or many, or as a class when expanded; others skip it.

v_call: TRBV5-1; clone_size: -; j_call: TRBJ1-1; d_call: TRBD1; cdr3_length: 15; cdr3_nt: TGCGCCAGCAGCTTGGAGGGGGCACTGAACACTGAAGCTTTCTTT; cdr3_aa: CASSLEGALNTEAFF
v_call: TRBV21-1; clone_size: -; j_call: TRBJ1-3; d_call: -; cdr3_length: 10; cdr3_nt: TGCTGTACAGGTGGAAACACCATATATTTT; cdr3_aa: CCTGGNTIYF
v_call: TRBV14; clone_size: -; j_call: TRBJ2-7; d_call: -; cdr3_length: 14; cdr3_nt: TGTGCCAGCAGCCAAGTACCGGGATCCCTAGAGCAGTACTTC; cdr3_aa: CASSQVPGSLEQYF
v_call: TRBV6-4; clone_size: -; j_call: TRBJ1-5; d_call: TRBD1; cdr3_length: 14; cdr3_nt: TGTGCCAGCCTCCGGGACAGGGACGTTCAGCCCCAGCATTTT; cdr3_aa: CASLRDRDVQPQHF
v_call: TRBV6-5; clone_size: -; j_call: TRBJ2-5; d_call: -; cdr3_length: 13; cdr3_nt: TGTGCCAGCAGTTCAGGGTACCAAGAGACCCAGTACTTC; cdr3_aa: CASSSGYQETQYF
v_call: TRBV5-4; clone_size: -; j_call: TRBJ1-2; d_call: TRBD1; cdr3_length: 13; cdr3_nt: TGTGCCAGCAGCTTGGCAGGGGGCTATGGCTACACCTTC; cdr3_aa: CASSLAGGYGYTF
v_call: TRBV28; clone_size: -; j_call: TRBJ2-7; d_call: TRBD2; cdr3_length: 11; cdr3_nt: TGTGCCAGCGTGGGACTAGCGGAGCAGTACTTC; cdr3_aa: CASVGLAEQYF
v_call: TRBV19; clone_size: once; j_call: TRBJ1-6; d_call: -; cdr3_length: 19; cdr3_nt: TGTGCCAGTAGTGGTTATACGGAGGGGTCCTCGGCGGGTAATTCACCCCTCCACTTT; cdr3_aa: CASSGYTEGSSAGNSPLHF
v_call: TRBV7-6; clone_size: -; j_call: TRBJ1-1; d_call: TRBD1; cdr3_length: 15; cdr3_nt: TGTGCCAGCAGCCTCTGGACAGGATTGAACACTGAAGCTTTCTTT; cdr3_aa: CASSLWTGLNTEAFF
v_call: TRBV7-2; clone_size: -; j_call: TRBJ1-3; d_call: -; cdr3_length: 16; cdr3_nt: TGTGCCAGCAGTCTCAGGACTAGTCTTGCTGGAAACACCATATATTTT; cdr3_aa: CASSLRTSLAGNTIYF
v_call: TRBV7-2; clone_size: -; j_call: TRBJ2-1; d_call: TRBD1; cdr3_length: 15; cdr3_nt: TGTGCCAGCAGCTTAGGACAGGGGGTATACAATGAGCAGTTCTTC; cdr3_aa: CASSLGQGVYNEQFF
v_call: TRBV2; clone_size: -; j_call: TRBJ2-7; d_call: TRBD2; cdr3_length: 12; cdr3_nt: TGTGCCAGCATAGGGACTAGCTACGAGCAGTACTTC; cdr3_aa: CASIGTSYEQYF
v_call: TRBV7-2; clone_size: -; j_call: TRBJ2-2; d_call: TRBD2; cdr3_length: 15; cdr3_nt: TGTGCCAGCAGCTTTCTAGCGGGAGTAATCGGGGAGCTGTTTTTT; cdr3_aa: CASSFLAGVIGELFF
v_call: TRBV6-5; clone_size: -; j_call: TRBJ1-2; d_call: -; cdr3_length: 14; cdr3_nt: TGTGCCAGCAGTTACTCTGGGGGGAACTATGGCTACACCTTC; cdr3_aa: CASSYSGGNYGYTF
v_call: TRBV5-1; clone_size: -; j_call: TRBJ1-2; d_call: TRBD1; cdr3_length: 14; cdr3_nt: TGCGCCAGCAGCCCCGAAGGGACAGCTTATGGCTACACCTTC; cdr3_aa: CASSPEGTAYGYTF
v_call: TRBV11-2; clone_size: -; j_call: TRBJ2-1; d_call: TRBD1; cdr3_length: 16; cdr3_nt: TGTGCCAGCAGCACCAGACCGGGACAGGGGTACAATGAGCAGTTCTTC; cdr3_aa: CASSTRPGQGYNEQFF
v_call: TRBV28; clone_size: -; j_call: TRBJ1-1; d_call: -; cdr3_length: 15; cdr3_nt: TGTGCCAGCAGTTTCGTCGGGGGTCGCGGCACTGAAGCTTTCTTT; cdr3_aa: CASSFVGGRGTEAFF
v_call: TRBV11-2; clone_size: -; j_call: TRBJ2-7; d_call: TRBD2; cdr3_length: 16; cdr3_nt: TGTGCCAGCAGCTTAGGAACTAGCGGGACTTTCTACGAGCAGTACTTC; cdr3_aa: CASSLGTSGTFYEQYF